The 26 T cell receptor beta chains reported below all come from one sample, sequenced in a study of blood T cells in healthy people across ages (dated by TCRdb to about 2015). The receptor library was made with 5' RACE. The instrument given in TCRdb is Illumina HiSeq 2500. A second PCR of roughly 7 to 12 cycles was run with a J-beta primer mix and a sample-barcoded 5' primer. The public reads were reprocessed in TCRdb via fastp at Q25 and MiXCR, keeping in-frame beta chains. When rows share a CDR3 protein, they turn into one entry using the most common DNA and genes. Recorded for this sample are over 1.5 million distinct CDR3 sequences; about 50% of them occurred a single time. Together, the top ten hold 2.1% of the sample. The source material was blood. These receptors all stem from a woman in her 40s in good health.

This clonotype was observed a few times. The J gene is TRBJ2-1, the V gene TRBV20-1; 8 positions match TRBD2. Germline V gives CDR1 DFQATT, CDR2 SNEGSKA (reference sequence). J was trimmed by 7 bases and V by 6 bases; bases with no gene match: 8. This CDR3 is 13 amino acids long. The CDR3 spells CSARLAPRNEQFF. CDR3 nucleotide sequence: TGCAGTGCGCGACTAGCGCCGAGAAATGAGCAGTTCTTC.

The CDR3 DNA reads as TGCAGTGCAGGAGGGCTCAGTAGAGATACGCAGTATTTT. Translation: CSAGGLSRDTQYF. This chain connects TRBV20-1 to TRBJ2-3; tentatively, D is TRBD2 (6 bases). The CDR3 has 13 residues. CDR1 is DFQATT, CDR2 SNEGSKA, per germline (reference sequence). Between the trimmed V and J ends, which lost 6 bases and 5 bases, there was a span of 15 bases.

This clonotype showed up just once. V usage is TRBV12-3 or TRBV12-4 and J usage is TRBJ1-5; TRBD1 is a possible D gene (5 bases). This CDR3 has 15 residues. Trimming removed 7 bases at V and 5 bases at J, with 18 bases between. The CDR3 region is CASTPGGRAHQPQHF. The DNA of the CDR3 is TGTGCCAGCACCCCCGGAGGCAGGGCTCATCAGCCCCAGCATTTT.

The rearrangement links TRBV4-2 to TRBJ2-3, with 9 bases that match TRBD1. The CDR3 length is 17 residues. Germline CDR1 is LGHNA and CDR2 is YNFKEQ. The V gene end was trimmed by 3 bases and the J gene end by 3 bases; junction bases not matched to a gene: 10. In DNA, the CDR3 is TGTGCCAGCAGCCACGGGGGGACAGGGACAACTACAGATACGCAGTATTTT. Protein sequence: CASSHGGTGTTTDTQYF.

This clonotype turned up a few times. The chain links TRBV5-1 to TRBJ2-3; 7 bases are shared with TRBD2. The CDR3 covers 16 residues. Trimming at V came to 0 bases and at J to 6 bases, leaving 10 bases not matched to a gene. Germline V CDR1 and CDR2: SGHRS, YFSETQ. The CDR3 nucleotides are TGCGCCAGCAGCTTGGCCCTGGCGGCCGGGGGGGATACGCAGTATTTT. This sequence encodes CASSLALAAGGDTQYF.

The rearrangement links TRBV2 to TRBJ2-3; TRBD2 is a possible D gene (5 bases). Deletions cut 10 bases from V and 0 bases from J, with 11 bases between. Looked up from germline, CDR1 is SNHLY and CDR2 is FYNNEI. The CDR3 has 13 amino acids. CDR3 region: CATEAGSTDTQYF. The DNA for the CDR3 is TGTGCCACGGAGGCGGGTAGCACAGATACGCAGTATTTT.

This clonotype was counted a few times. CDR3: CASSGRGLDQETQYF. The CDR3 nucleotides read TGTGCCAGCAGCGGCAGGGGACTAGATCAAGAGACCCAGTACTTC. The chain has TRBV6-6 and TRBJ2-5; TRBD2 matches 8 bases. This CDR3 has 15 residues. Germline lookup yields CDR1 MNHNY and CDR2 SVGAGI (reference sequence). The trim removed 6 bases at V and 2 bases at J, leaving 8 bases unmatched.

The V call is TRBV7-9, the J call TRBJ2-7; D perhaps matches TRBD2 (5 bases). Germline V CDR1 and CDR2: SEHNR, FQNEAQ (reference sequence). This CDR3 is 16 amino acids long. Trimming shortened V by 5 bases and J by 0 bases, and 17 bases separated the two germline ends. The chain's CDR3 is CASSLGSIQSSYEQYF. In nucleotides, the CDR3 is TGTGCCAGCAGCCTGGGGAGCATTCAGAGCTCCTACGAGCAGTACTTC.

The genes are TRBV28 and TRBJ2-7; a possible D gene is TRBD2 (6 bases). V was shortened by 6 bases and J by 2 bases, with 26 bases between the two germline ends. From germline, CDR1 is MDHEN and CDR2 SYDVKM. This CDR3 contains 18 residues. The CDR3 DNA reads TGTGCCAGCAGGCCTAGGAGGGCCAGGACCAGTAGCACCTACGAGCAGTACTTC. Its translation is CASRPRRARTSSTYEQYF.

The sample holds one count of this clonotype. The J gene is TRBJ2-5, the V gene TRBV20-1; D unresolved. CDR1 is DFQATT, CDR2 SNEGSKA, per germline (reference sequence). The V end lost 2 bases, the J end lost 4 bases, and 8 bases lay between the germline ends. This CDR3 contains 12 residues. CDR3 sequence reads: CSARTMGETQYF. The CDR3, as DNA: TGCAGTGCTAGAACGATGGGAGAGACCCAGTACTTC.

The chain links TRBV6-2 or TRBV6-3 to TRBJ2-1, with 7 bases aligning to TRBD2. Per germline, CDR1 MNHEY and CDR2 SVGEGT. With 6 bases clipped from V and 0 bases from J, the junction kept 11 bases outside the gene matches. The CDR3 length is 17 residues. The DNA for the CDR3 is TGTGCCAGCAGGCCTATTGACGGGGGGAGCTCCTACAATGAGCAGTTCTTC. Translating it yields CASRPIDGGSSYNEQFF.

V gene TRBV4-2 combines with J gene TRBJ2-1; TRBD2 matches at 14 bases. This CDR3 contains 19 residues. Germline V lookup: CDR1 LGHNA, CDR2 YNFKEQ. The junction had 8 bases not matched to a gene; V was cut back by 3 bases and J by 1 base. CDR3: CASSHGLAGGPGSYNEQFF. CDR3 sequence (DNA): TGTGCCAGCAGCCACGGACTAGCGGGGGGTCCAGGGTCCTACAATGAGCAGTTCTTC.

The rearrangement uses TRBV7-3 and TRBJ1-2; D gene uncertain. Germline V gene lookup returns CDR1 SGHTA and CDR2 FQGTGA. The length of the CDR3 is 15 residues. Trimming left V 5 bases short and J 11 bases short, with 24 bases between. This CDR3 reads CASSPTPTWTENYTF. CDR3 nucleotide sequence: TGTGCCAGCAGCCCCACCCCAACATGGACCGAAAATTACACCTTC.

This sequence joins TRBV12-3 or TRBV12-4 and TRBJ1-5; tentative D call: TRBD1 (5 bases). CDR3 length: 14 residues. The V gene lost 3 bases and the J gene lost 7 bases, with 13 bases spanning the gap. CDR3 sequence reads: CASSLEQGRQPQHF. CDR3 coding DNA: TGTGCCAGCAGTTTGGAGCAGGGACGGCAGCCCCAGCATTTT.

The J gene is TRBJ2-3, the V gene TRBV5-1; tentatively, D is TRBD2 (5 bases). Germline CDR1 and CDR2: SGHRS and YFSETQ. CDR3 length: 15 amino acids. V was clipped by 0 bases and J by 5 bases, with 13 bases between them. CDR3 sequence: CASSLEVLGRDTQYF. The CDR3 DNA sequence: TGCGCCAGCAGCTTGGAAGTCTTAGGGAGAGATACGCAGTATTTT.

This clonotype was observed a handful of times. CDR3 nucleotide sequence: TGTGCCAGCAGCCCCCAGCCGGGACAGAGCACAGATACGCAGTATTTT. It specifies CASSPQPGQSTDTQYF. The rearrangement links TRBV3-1 to TRBJ2-3; 7 bases line up with TRBD1. Germline CDR1 LGHDT, CDR2 YNNKEL (reference sequence). The CDR3 covers 16 residues. With V trimmed by 4 bases and J by 0 bases, 7 bases remained unmatched.

CDR3 amino acids: CASSQGVRKGYGYTF. DNA for the CDR3: TGCGCCAGCAGCCAAGGGGTGCGGAAGGGCTATGGCTACACCTTC. V gene TRBV4-3 combines with J gene TRBJ1-2; D unresolved. Germline assignment: CDR1 LGHNA and CDR2 YSLEER. The length of the CDR3 is 15 residues. Trimming took off 1 base at V and 4 bases at J, with 13 bases between the two ends.

V gene TRBV6-5 combines with J gene TRBJ2-1, with TRBD2 identical over 9 bases. The trim removed 4 bases at V and 7 bases at J, leaving 5 bases unmatched. CDR3 size: 14 residues. Germline V gene lookup returns CDR1 MNHEY and CDR2 SVGAGI. CDR3 amino acids: CASSCGGARNEQFF. CDR3 DNA: TGTGCCAGCAGTTGCGGGGGGGCCAGGAATGAGCAGTTCTTC.

This clonotype was seen a few times. This rearrangement joins TRBV6-5 to TRBJ1-6; D may be TRBD1 (6 bases). The CDR3 is made up of 15 amino acids. Germline V lookup: CDR1 MNHEY, CDR2 SVGAGI. V lost 0 bases, J lost 7 bases, and 10 bases lay in between. CDR3 loop: CASSYSQGWNSPLHF. The CDR3 region has the DNA TGTGCCAGCAGTTACTCCCAGGGGTGGAATTCACCCCTCCACTTT.

This clonotype has more than one count but fewer than ten. The rearrangement links TRBV4-3 to TRBJ2-5, with D possibly matching TRBD2 (6 bases). V dropped 3 bases and J dropped 3 bases, with 17 bases sitting between them. The length of the CDR3 is 16 residues. CDR1 LGHNA and CDR2 YSLEER come from the germline V gene. The CDR3 region is CASSHDPGDSKETQYF. CDR3 nucleotide sequence: TGCGCCAGCAGCCATGATCCCGGGGACTCAAAAGAGACCCAGTACTTC.

The V call is TRBV5-1, the J call TRBJ2-5, with unresolved D. The J call may be wrong; the DNA end is better matched by TRBJ2-7. The CDR3 is 10 residues long. CDR1 and CDR2 (germline): SGHRS, YFSETQ. CDR3: CASMAHEQYF. The CDR3 DNA is TGCGCCAGCATGGCCCACGAGCAGTACTTC.

This chain links TRBV6-2 or TRBV6-3 with TRBJ2-1, with 10 bases matching TRBD1. Germline lookup yields CDR1 MNHEY and CDR2 SVGEGT. The length of the CDR3 is 16 residues. The trim removed 6 bases at V and 2 bases at J, leaving 7 bases unmatched. The CDR3, as DNA: TGTGCCAGCAGGTTAGACAGGGGGCCAGCCTACAATGAGCAGTTCTTC. Protein: CASRLDRGPAYNEQFF.

This chain uses TRBV4-3 with TRBJ2-4; TRBD2 matches at 9 bases. Germline V gene sequence: CDR1 LGHNA, CDR2 YSLEER. J gave up 6 bases and V 1 base, and 4 bases lay outside the gene matches. This CDR3 comprises 15 residues. This CDR3 is CASSQVWRGGNIQYF. The DNA for the CDR3 is TGCGCCAGCAGCCAAGTCTGGCGGGGGGGAAACATTCAGTACTTC.

This clonotype was seen just once. The germline gene is not matched at one end of the junction; a read error may be the cause. The CDR3 sequence is CASSSRGRYTDTRYF. For the CDR3, the DNA is TGTGCCAGCAGTTCCCGGGGGAGGTACACAGATACGCGGTATTTT. The V call is TRBV12-3 or TRBV12-4, the J call TRBJ2-3, with TRBD2 as a possible D gene (6 bases). This CDR3 is 15 amino acids long.

In DNA, the CDR3 is TGCGCCAGCAGCCAAGTTGAACTTACGGCGGGGGCCAACGTCCTGACTTTC. This codes for CASSQVELTAGANVLTF. This chain links TRBV4-1 with TRBJ2-6; no firm D call. Trimming took 1 base from V and 4 from J, leaving 14 bases between them. The CDR3 totals 17 residues. From germline, CDR1 is MGHRA and CDR2 YSYEKL.

This chain joins TRBV6-1 and TRBJ1-2, with D perhaps matching TRBD1 (5 bases). The germline V gene encodes CDR1 MNHNS and CDR2 SASEGT. The CDR3 spans 12 residues. V was shortened by 10 bases and J by 4 bases, with 13 bases between the two germline ends. CDR3 coding DNA: TGTGCCATCCTCGGGGGAGGCTATGGCTACACCTTC. This translates into CAILGGGYGYTF.